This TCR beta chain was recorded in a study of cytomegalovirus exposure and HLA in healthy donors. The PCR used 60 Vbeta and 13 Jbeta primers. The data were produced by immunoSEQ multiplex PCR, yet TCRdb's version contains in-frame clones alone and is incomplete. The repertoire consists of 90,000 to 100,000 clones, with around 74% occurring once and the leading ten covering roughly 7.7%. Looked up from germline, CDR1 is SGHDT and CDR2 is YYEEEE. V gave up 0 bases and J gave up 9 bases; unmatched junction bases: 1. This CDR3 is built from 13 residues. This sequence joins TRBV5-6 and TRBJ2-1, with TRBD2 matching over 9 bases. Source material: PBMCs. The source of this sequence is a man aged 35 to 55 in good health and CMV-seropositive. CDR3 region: CASSLVTSGEQFF. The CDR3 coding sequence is TGTGCCAGCAGCTTGGTGACTAGCGGTGAGCAGTTCTTC.